This T cell receptor beta chain was sequenced in a study of blood T cells in healthy people across ages. Germline CDR1 reads LGHNA; CDR2 reads YSLEER. The CDR3 contains 15 residues. This clonotype has just a few counts. A sample-barcoded 5' primer and a J-beta primer mix were used in a second PCR of about 7 to 12 cycles. Using its own MiXCR run on the 5' RACE reads, TCRdb lists one record per CDR3 protein. The data show around 2 million distinct CDR3 sequences, about two fifths seen once. Isolation yielded PBMCs, at least 6 million per sample, in every case. The chain uses TRBV4-3 and TRBJ2-4, with D tentatively TRBD2 (5 bases). The DNA end favors TRBJ2-7, so the J call may be wrong. The receptor comes from a human donor in good health. The sequenced sample consisted of blood. CDR3 in amino acids: CASSSGLSGFHEQYF. CDR3 nucleotides: TGCGCCAGCAGCTCCGGCCTATCGGGGTTCCACGAGCAGTACTTC.